This T cell receptor (beta chain) was documented in a study of T cell clonotyping in hematopoietic cell transplantation. The repertoire was sequenced with immunoSEQ multiplex PCR; TCRdb's copy has only in-frame clones and lacks some. The repertoire holds roughly 28,000 clones, with roughly 91% as singletons. CDR3 length: 15 residues. Trimming stripped 5 bases from V and 3 bases from J, with 17 bases between. Germline CDR1 LNHDA, CDR2 SQIVND (reference sequence). Specified time point: recipient sample about 28 days before transplant, after cytoreduction. The genes are TRBV19 and TRBJ2-7; D may be TRBD1 (9 bases). The sequence was obtained from a man aged 45-65 years with acute myeloid leukemia. Some clones in this sample may be carry-over from other donors' samples. Sequenced material: peripheral blood mononuclear cells, taken before stem cell transplant. CDR3 amino acids: CASSREGQGYYEQYF. The CDR3 DNA follows: TGTGCCAGTAGTCGGGAGGGACAGGGTTACTACGAGCAGTACTTC.